The clone carrying this TCR beta chain was seen ten or more times. Its antigen is currently unknown. Germline lookup yields CDR1 MNHEY and CDR2 SVGEGT. V dropped 5 bases and J dropped 0 bases, with 21 bases sitting between them. This CDR3 has 18 residues. CD4 T cells were positively selected, then CD8 T cells from the CD4-negative fraction. This record comes from a study of naive and memory T cell subsets. Both TRBC1 and TRBC2 were covered by a beta constant-region primer of two equimolar oligonucleotides. The ligated cDNA underwent four PCR rounds using SP2 and nested alpha and beta constant-region primers. TCRdb re-called the UMI-ligation and nested PCR reads with MiXCR, one entry per CDR3 protein. This sample has 99,000 or so distinct CDR3 sequences, with around 15% found just once. Findings of the study overall: A few larger clonotypes appeared in naive repertoires, especially CD8, possibly memory cells re-expressing CD45RA.

The receptor's source is a human donor in good health. Sequencing used naive CD8+ T cells from blood. The chain employs TRBV6-2 or TRBV6-3 and TRBJ2-3; maybe TRBD2 (6 bases). The CDR3 DNA reads TGTGCCAGCAGTACAAACACTTTCGGGACTCTAAGCACAGATACGCAGTATTTT. Protein product: CASSTNTFGTLSTDTQYF.